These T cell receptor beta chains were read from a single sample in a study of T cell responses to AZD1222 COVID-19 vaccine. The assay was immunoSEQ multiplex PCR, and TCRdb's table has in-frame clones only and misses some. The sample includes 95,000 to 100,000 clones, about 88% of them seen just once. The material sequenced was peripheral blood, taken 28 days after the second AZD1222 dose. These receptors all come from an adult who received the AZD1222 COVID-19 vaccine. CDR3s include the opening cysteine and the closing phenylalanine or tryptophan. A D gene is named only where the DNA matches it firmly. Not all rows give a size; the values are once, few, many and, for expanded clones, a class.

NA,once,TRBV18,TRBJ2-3,CASSQEADTQYF,TGTGCCAGCTCTCAAGAGGCAGATACGCAGTATTTT
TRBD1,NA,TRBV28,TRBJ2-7,CASTLTGTGGNEQYF,TGTGCCAGCACCTTAACCGGGACAGGGGGTAACGAGCAGTACTTC
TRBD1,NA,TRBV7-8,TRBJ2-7,CASTPDRDRVDYEQYF,TGTGCCAGCACCCCGGACCGGGACAGGGTGGACTACGAGCAGTACTTC
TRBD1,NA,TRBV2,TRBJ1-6,CASTPVGTGNSPLHF,TGTGCCAGCACCCCCGTAGGGACAGGGAATTCACCCCTCCACTTT
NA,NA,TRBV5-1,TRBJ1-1,CASSLGRGFTEAFF,TGCGCCAGCAGCTTGGGTAGGGGTTTCACTGAAGCTTTCTTT
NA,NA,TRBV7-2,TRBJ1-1,CASSLQGMRPEAFF,TGTGCCAGCAGCTTACAGGGAATGCGGCCTGAAGCTTTCTTT
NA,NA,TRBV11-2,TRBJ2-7,CASSPLARARSYEQYF,TGTGCCAGCAGCCCCCTCGCGAGAGCCCGCTCCTACGAGCAGTACTTC
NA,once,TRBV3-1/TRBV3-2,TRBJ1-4,CASSQERQLKAGVEKLFF,TGTGCCAGCAGCCAAGAACGCCAATTGAAGGCCGGGGTTGAAAAACTGTTTTTT
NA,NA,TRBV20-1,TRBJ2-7,CSAETDYEQYF,TGCAGTGCTGAGACAGATTACGAGCAGTACTTC
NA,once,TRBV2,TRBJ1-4,CASAIGGTNEKLFF,TGTGCCAGCGCTATCGGGGGAACTAATGAAAAACTGTTTTTT
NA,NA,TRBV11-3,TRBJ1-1,CASSLEGDTEAFF,TGTGCCAGCAGCTTAGAGGGGGACACTGAAGCTTTCTTT
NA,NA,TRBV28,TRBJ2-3,CASSVSTDTQYF,TGTGCCAGCAGTGTTAGCACAGATACGCAGTATTTT
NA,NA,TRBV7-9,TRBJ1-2,CASSRSEGSGYTF,TGTGCCAGCAGCCGTAGTGAAGGTAGTGGCTACACCTTC
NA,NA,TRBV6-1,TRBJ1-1,CASSEATLPNTEAFF,TGTGCCAGCAGTGAAGCGACTCTACCGAACACTGAAGCTTTCTTT
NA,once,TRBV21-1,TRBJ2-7,CASSKRGGRGGEQYF,TGTGCCAGCAGCAAACGGGGAGGAAGAGGAGGCGAGCAGTACTTC
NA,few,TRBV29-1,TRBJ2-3,CSVGIPSGSTDTQYF,TGCAGCGTTGGTATACCCAGCGGAAGCACAGATACGCAGTATTTT
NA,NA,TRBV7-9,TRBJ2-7,CASSLGQGGSYEQYF,TGTGCCAGCAGCTTAGGGCAGGGAGGATCCTACGAGCAGTACTTC
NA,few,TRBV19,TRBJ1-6,CASRGGAAPSGSPLHF,TGTGCCAGTAGGGGGGGGGCAGCCCCTTCGGGGTCACCCCTCCACTTT
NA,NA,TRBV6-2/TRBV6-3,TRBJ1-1,CASSYSKGASKAFF,TGTGCCAGCAGTTACTCGAAAGGGGCAAGTAAAGCTTTCTTT
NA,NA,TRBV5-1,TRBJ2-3,CASSVPEAGYTDTQYF,TGCGCCAGCAGCGTCCCAGAGGCCGGGTACACAGATACGCAGTATTTT
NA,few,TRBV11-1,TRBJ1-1,CASSVRRVTEAFF,TGTGCCAGCAGCGTCCGGCGGGTTACTGAAGCTTTCTTT
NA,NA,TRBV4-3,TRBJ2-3,CASSQDILGRTDTQYF,TGCGCCAGCAGCCAAGATATACTGGGACGCACAGATACGCAGTATTTT
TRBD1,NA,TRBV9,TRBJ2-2,CASATGVNTGELFF,TGTGCCAGTGCGACAGGGGTGAACACCGGGGAGCTGTTTTTT
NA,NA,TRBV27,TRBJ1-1,CASSFIQGGNTEAFF,TGTGCCAGCAGTTTTATTCAGGGCGGGAACACTGAAGCTTTCTTT
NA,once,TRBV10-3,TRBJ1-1,CAISDVETEAFF,TGTGCCATCAGTGACGTGGAGACTGAAGCTTTCTTT
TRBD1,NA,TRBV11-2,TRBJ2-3,CASSRQGDTQYF,TGTGCCAGCAGCCGACAGGGTGATACGCAGTATTTT
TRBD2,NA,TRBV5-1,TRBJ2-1,CASSLVRAGGNNEQFF,TGCGCCAGCAGCTTAGTCCGGGCGGGGGGGAACAATGAGCAGTTCTTC
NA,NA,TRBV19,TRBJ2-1,CASSSFNEQFF,TGTGCCAGTAGTAGCTTCAATGAGCAGTTCTTC
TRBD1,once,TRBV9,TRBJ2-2,CASSATGGAWSGELFF,TGTGCCAGCAGCGCGACAGGGGGCGCTTGGTCCGGGGAGCTGTTTTTT
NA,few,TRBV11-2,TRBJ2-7,CASSLVSPGTYEQYF,TGTGCCAGCAGCTTAGTTTCACCTGGAACCTACGAGCAGTACTTC
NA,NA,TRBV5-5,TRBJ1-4,CASSFAATNEKLFF,TGTGCCAGCAGCTTTGCCGCAACTAATGAAAAACTGTTTTTT
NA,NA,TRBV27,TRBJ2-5,CASSLMGVFRNSANIQETQYF,TGTGCCAGCAGTTTAATGGGAGTTTTCAGAAACAGCGCAAATATTCAAGAGACCCAGTACTTC
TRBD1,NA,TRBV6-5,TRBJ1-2,CASSYLTGRNGYTF,TGTGCCAGCAGTTACCTGACAGGGCGGAATGGCTACACCTTC